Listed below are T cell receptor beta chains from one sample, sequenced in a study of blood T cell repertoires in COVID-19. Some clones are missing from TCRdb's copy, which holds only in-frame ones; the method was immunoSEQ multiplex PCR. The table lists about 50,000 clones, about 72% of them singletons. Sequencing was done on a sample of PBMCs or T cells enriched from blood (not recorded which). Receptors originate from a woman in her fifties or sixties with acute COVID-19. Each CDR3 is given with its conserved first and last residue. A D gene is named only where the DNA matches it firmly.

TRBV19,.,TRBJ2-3,CASSFSSVSTDTQYF
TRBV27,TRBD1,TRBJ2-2,CASSSRGRVTGELFF
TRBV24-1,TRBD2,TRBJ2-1,CATSEPSGGAGYNEQFF
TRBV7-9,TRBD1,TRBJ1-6,CATMTGTYNSPLHF
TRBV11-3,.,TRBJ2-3,CASSLQTITQYF
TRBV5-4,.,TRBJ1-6,CASSIGGEYSPLHF
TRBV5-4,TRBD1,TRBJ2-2,CASSLAGPSWTGNTGELFF
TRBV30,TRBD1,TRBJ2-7,CAWTDRDNSYEQYF
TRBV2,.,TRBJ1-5,CASSFRVRTLNSNQPQHF
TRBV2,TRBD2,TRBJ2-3,CASKGTSGPDTQYF
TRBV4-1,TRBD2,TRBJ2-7,CASSLSSTSGPSYEQYF
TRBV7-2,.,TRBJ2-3,CASSYYLSTDTQYF
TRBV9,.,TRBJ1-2,CASSVDGQIFDGYTF
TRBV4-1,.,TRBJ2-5,CASSQGDTRETQYF
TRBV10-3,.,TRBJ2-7,CAIRGDGTYEQYF
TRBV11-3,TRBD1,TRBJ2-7,CASSFPDRGLSYEQYF
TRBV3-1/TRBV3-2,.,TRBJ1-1,CASSQGSPNVGAFF
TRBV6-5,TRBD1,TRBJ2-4,CASRSGQGNIQYF
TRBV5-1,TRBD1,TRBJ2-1,CASSLRDRGVNEQFF
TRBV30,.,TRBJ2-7,CAWSVNYEQYF
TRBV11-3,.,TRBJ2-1,CASSIRGPSNEQFF
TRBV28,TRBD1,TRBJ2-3,CASSSRQGRTDTQYF
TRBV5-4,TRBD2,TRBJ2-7,CASSLPGLAGGSYEQYF
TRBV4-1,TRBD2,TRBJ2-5,CASSQDYRGGETQYF
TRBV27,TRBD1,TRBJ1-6,CASSPPFHAGQGDNSPLHF
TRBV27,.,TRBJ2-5,CASAKERGAGETQYF
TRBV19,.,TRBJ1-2,CASSPPRQDYYGYTF
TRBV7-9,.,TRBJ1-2,CASSPGTLGGYGYTF
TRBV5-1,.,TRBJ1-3,CASSLEGYVRDTIYF
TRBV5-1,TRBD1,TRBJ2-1,CASSAGQGPSHNEQFF
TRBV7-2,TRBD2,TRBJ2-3,CASSLDWLAGDTDTQYF
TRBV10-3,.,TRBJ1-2,CAISESGGNYGYTF
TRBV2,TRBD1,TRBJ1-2,CASRAWDRINYGYTF